This T cell receptor beta chain emerged from a study of radiotherapy plus CTLA-4 blockade in lung cancer. For the study at large: There were objective responses in 15% to 20% of patients, and around 31% had disease control.

The V gene's germline CDR1 is LGHNA and CDR2 YSLEER. The CDR3 extends over 16 amino acids. V lost 0 bases and J 7 bases, leaving 13 bases between the germline ends. Assay used: immunoSEQ multiplex PCR; TCRdb lists only in-frame clones, some missing. The sample comprises about 68,000 clones, 65% to 80% of which are singletons, and 8% to 10% rests with the top ten. This clone was seen more than once but under ten times. The sequencing here drew on peripheral blood, taken from a patient treated with radiotherapy plus ipilimumab. The source is a human donor with non-small cell lung cancer who had a complete response to radiotherapy plus ipilimumab. The chain uses TRBV4-3 and TRBJ1-6; a weak D match, TRBD1 (5 bases). The CDR3 sequence is CASSQDGGPGNSPLHF. CDR3 nucleotides: TGCGCCAGCAGCCAAGATGGGGGACCCGGGAATTCACCCCTCCACTTT.